The 25 T cell receptor beta chains listed next were all sequenced from one sample in a study of T cells after yellow fever vaccination. TCRdb processed the 5' RACE reads anew with MiXCR; each CDR3 protein has one entry. The sample contains 450,000 to 650,000 distinct CDR3 sequences, 20% to 25% of which appear only once. Material: PBMCs, obtained more than 20 days after the first yellow fever vaccination. All receptors derive from a man aged 18 to 30 who received the YFV17D yellow fever vaccine.

This chain connects TRBV20-1 to TRBJ2-3; D perhaps matches TRBD2 (6 bases). From germline, CDR1 is DFQATT and CDR2 SNEGSKA (reference sequence). The CDR3 runs 15 residues. V dropped 5 bases and J dropped 1 base, with 16 bases sitting between them. The CDR3 loop is CSAQLAGTGTDTQYF. In nucleotides, the CDR3 is TGCAGTGCTCAGCTCGCGGGGACTGGCACAGATACGCAGTATTTT.

In this sample, this clonotype turned up once. V gene TRBV3-1 combines with J gene TRBJ2-1; D uncertain. Germline-derived CDR1 and CDR2 are LGHDT and YNNKEL (reference sequence). The CDR3 loop spans 16 amino acids. Between the trimmed V and J ends, which lost 0 bases and 0 bases, there was a span of 9 bases. This CDR3 is CASSQDSLSSYNEQFF. The DNA of the CDR3 is TGTGCCAGCAGCCAAGACAGTTTAAGCTCCTACAATGAGCAGTTCTTC.

In this sample, this clonotype turned up a few times. V gene TRBV11-2 combines with J gene TRBJ2-3; D might be TRBD1 or TRBD2, each matching 5 bases. Germline CDR1 SGHAT, CDR2 FQNNGV. V shed 5 bases and J shed 4 bases, with 16 bases lying between them. The CDR3 extends over 15 amino acids. CDR3 loop: CASSTMGREADTQYF. The CDR3 nucleotides are TGTGCCAGCAGCACCATGGGACGCGAGGCAGATACGCAGTATTTT.

The CDR3 region is CASSQVASSYEQYV. DNA of the CDR3: TGCGCCAGCAGCCAAGTGGCTTCCAGCTACGAGCAGTACGTC. The chain has TRBV4-1 and TRBJ2-7; D is unresolved. Trimming cost V 1 base and J 3 bases, with 10 bases left between them. The CDR3 runs 14 residues. Germline V lookup: CDR1 MGHRA, CDR2 YSYEKL.

This clonotype was found many times. The V gene is TRBV5-1, the J gene TRBJ1-4, with TRBD1 matching 8 bases. This CDR3 contains 15 residues. Germline trimming cut 4 bases from V and 0 bases from J; bases unmatched to any gene: 2. Germline V gene lookup returns CDR1 SGHRS and CDR2 YFSETQ. CDR3 nucleotides: TGCGCCAGCAGCCCACAGGGGGCAACTAATGAAAAACTGTTTTTT. This sequence encodes CASSPQGATNEKLFF. The full variable domain, in which reference TRBV5-1 and TRBJ1-4 provide the parts outside the CDR3, is KAGVTQTPRYLIKTRGQQVTLSCSPISGHRSVSWYQQTPGQGLQFLFEYFSETQRNKGNFPGRFSGRQFSNSRSEMNVSTLELGDSALYLCASSPQGATNEKLFFGSGTQLSVL.

This clonotype was seen more than once but under ten times. CDR3 bases: TGTGCCAGCAGCTTAGTAGGGAGGGTTACCGGGGAGCTGTTTTTT. Residues: CASSLVGRVTGELFF. The chain couples TRBV11-2 to TRBJ2-2, with TRBD2 matching 7 bases. The CDR3 consists of 15 residues. Germline assignment: CDR1 SGHAT and CDR2 FQNNGV. The V gene end was trimmed by 1 base and the J gene end by 5 bases; junction bases not matched to a gene: 4.

This clonotype was seen a handful of times. J is TRBJ1-2 and V is TRBV5-1, with D tentatively TRBD1 (6 bases). Germline CDR1 SGHRS, CDR2 YFSETQ. The CDR3 contains 16 residues. Between the trimmed V and J ends, which lost 0 bases and 4 bases, there was a span of 16 bases. CDR3 region: CASSLAAGAGSYGYTF. The CDR3 DNA reads TGCGCCAGCAGCTTGGCCGCGGGGGCAGGCAGCTATGGCTACACCTTC. Complete variable domain (other parts from reference TRBV5-1 and TRBJ1-2): KAGVTQTPRYLIKTRGQQVTLSCSPISGHRSVSWYQQTPGQGLQFLFEYFSETQRNKGNFPGRFSGRQFSNSRSEMNVSTLELGDSALYLCASSLAAGAGSYGYTFGSGTRLTVV.

The table lists this clonotype with a few counts. The chain recombines TRBV12-3 or TRBV12-4 with TRBJ2-1, with 9 bases that match TRBD2. The CDR3 is 14 amino acids. The V gene end was trimmed by 1 base and the J gene end by 9 bases; junction bases not matched to a gene: 4. The CDR3 DNA reads TGTGCCAGCAGTTTAGGGACTAGCGAGACTGAGCAGTTCTTC. Encoded protein: CASSLGTSETEQFF.

The chain carries TRBV2 and TRBJ1-2; D is unclear. The CDR3 loop spans 14 amino acids. The V end lost 2 bases, the J end lost 4 bases, and 11 bases lay between the germline ends. Germline V lookup: CDR1 SNHLY, CDR2 FYNNEI. This CDR3 reads CASSELADTYGYTF. The CDR3, as DNA: TGTGCCAGCAGTGAACTAGCAGATACCTATGGCTACACCTTC.

This clonotype showed up just a few times. The V and J genes are TRBV7-2 and TRBJ2-5, with TRBD2 matching over 8 bases. Germline loops: CDR1 SGHTA, CDR2 FQGNSA. The CDR3 totals 16 residues. V gave up 1 base and J gave up 4 bases; unmatched junction bases: 8. CDR3 bases: TGTGCCAGCAGCTTAGGGGGACTAGGAGGGGGAGAGACCCAGTACTTC. The encoded protein is CASSLGGLGGGETQYF.

This clonotype was detected many times. The chain links TRBV12-3 or TRBV12-4 to TRBJ1-1; maybe TRBD1 (5 bases). The CDR3 length is 14 residues. Trimming took off 7 bases at V and 0 bases at J, with 12 bases between the two ends. CDR3 DNA: TGTGCCAGCACTATCAAGGGGTTGAACACTGAAGCTTTCTTT. Translating it yields CASTIKGLNTEAFF.

In this sample, this clonotype turned up a few times. V and J are TRBV5-1 and TRBJ1-4, with TRBD1 matching over 8 bases. CDR1 and CDR2 from the germline V gene are SGHRS and YFSETQ. The V segment lost 3 bases and the J segment 6 bases; nucleotides outside the gene matches: 10. The CDR3 has 16 residues. The CDR3 region is CASSYIPGQADEKLFF. The CDR3, as DNA: TGCGCCAGCAGCTATATCCCGGGACAGGCAGATGAAAAACTGTTTTTT.

This clonotype was detected a few times. The gene calls are TRBV20-1 and TRBJ2-5, with D possibly being TRBD1 (5 bases). Germline V gene sequence: CDR1 DFQATT, CDR2 SNEGSKA (reference sequence). The CDR3 length is 11 residues. The V and J ends lost 4 bases and 7 bases respectively, with 10 bases between them. In DNA, the CDR3 is TGCAGTGCTACCGATCAGGGGACCCAGTACTTC. Translation: CSATDQGTQYF.

The chain employs TRBV10-3 and TRBJ1-4, with no clear D. This CDR3 has 14 amino acids. V was shortened by 3 bases and J by 0 bases, with 5 bases between the two germline ends. Germline values: CDR1 ENHRY, CDR2 SYGVKD. The CDR3 nucleotides are TGTGCCATCAGTGACGGAGCAACTAATGAAAAACTGTTTTTT. Translation gives CAISDGATNEKLFF.

The chain recombines TRBV20-1 with TRBJ1-5; unclear D gene. Germline V CDR1 and CDR2: DFQATT, SNEGSKA (reference sequence). The CDR3 is made up of 13 amino acids. V lost 6 bases, J lost 1 base, and 10 bases lay in between. The CDR3 sequence is CSAQDTSNQPQHF. The CDR3 DNA sequence: TGCAGTGCCCAAGATACCAGCAATCAGCCCCAGCATTTT.

The chain links TRBV4-2 to TRBJ1-2; D might be TRBD1 (6 bases). This CDR3 has 15 amino acids. V shed 0 bases and J shed 6 bases, with 14 bases lying between them. Germline V gene lookup returns CDR1 LGHNA and CDR2 YNFKEQ. The CDR3 region is CASSQDLTGFHGYTF. CDR3 bases: TGTGCCAGCAGCCAAGATCTGACAGGTTTTCATGGCTACACCTTC.

This clonotype was seen a few times. The CDR3 region is CASSLMSGIRDEQFF. For the CDR3, the DNA is TGCGCCAGCAGCTTGATGTCAGGGATCCGGGATGAGCAGTTCTTC. V is TRBV5-1 and J is TRBJ2-1; TRBD1 is a possible D gene (5 bases). Germline V CDR1 and CDR2: SGHRS, YFSETQ. With 1 base removed from V and 8 bases from J, the gap between germline ends came to 16 bases. The CDR3 contains 15 residues.

The chain couples TRBV5-1 to TRBJ1-2; 9 bases are shared with TRBD1. CDR1 is SGHRS and CDR2 is YFSETQ in the germline V gene. The CDR3 loop spans 16 amino acids. The ends lost 4 bases at V and 0 bases at J; junction bases unmatched: 7. The CDR3 region is CASSPDRGSTNYGYTF. In DNA, the CDR3 is TGCGCCAGCAGCCCGGACAGGGGCAGTACTAACTATGGCTACACCTTC.

This chain connects TRBV5-5 to TRBJ1-1, with D possibly matching TRBD1 (5 bases). The CDR3 spans 13 residues. Germline V lookup: CDR1 SGHKS, CDR2 YYEKEE (reference sequence). V lost 4 bases and J lost 11, with 18 bases in between. This CDR3 reads CASSILAGWDAFF. DNA of the CDR3: TGTGCCAGCAGCATCCTTGCTGGATGGGACGCTTTCTTT.

The chain is built from TRBV20-1 and TRBJ2-7, with D possibly matching TRBD1 (6 bases). With 3 bases removed from V and 0 bases from J, the gap between germline ends came to 15 bases. Germline CDR1 DFQATT, CDR2 SNEGSKA (reference sequence). CDR3 length: 15 residues. The CDR3 DNA is TGCAGTGCTAGGTCCGCGGACAGTTACTCCTACGAGCAGTACTTC. Translating it yields CSARSADSYSYEQYF.

The chain has TRBV15 and TRBJ2-3; the D is unclear. Germline V CDR1 and CDR2: LNHNV, YYDKDF (reference sequence). The V end was cut by 0 bases, the J end by 6 bases, with 16 bases between. The CDR3 sequence is 16 residues long. The chain's CDR3 is CATSRDRGYSVDTQYF. CDR3 DNA sequence: TGTGCCACCAGCAGAGATCGAGGTTATAGTGTGGATACGCAGTATTTT.

The rearrangement joins TRBV19 to TRBJ1-6, with 8 bases identical to TRBD1. The germline V gene encodes CDR1 LNHDA and CDR2 SQIVND (reference sequence). V shed 6 bases and J 8 bases; nucleotides not matched to a gene: 6. The length of the CDR3 is 14 residues. The CDR3 loop is CASRTTGGDSPLHF. The CDR3 nucleotides read TGTGCCAGTAGGACCACAGGGGGAGATTCACCCCTCCACTTT.

V is TRBV7-2 and J is TRBJ2-7, with 7 nucleotides matching TRBD1. The V and J ends lost 8 bases and 1 base, in that order; junction bases with no gene match: 2. The CDR3 spans 12 residues. Germline V lookup: CDR1 SGHTA, CDR2 FQGNSA. The CDR3 loop reads CASGTVSYEQYF. Here the CDR3 DNA reads TGTGCCAGCGGGACAGTGTCCTACGAGCAGTACTTC.

This clonotype was picked up a small number of times. V and J are TRBV9 and TRBJ2-2; tentative D call: TRBD2 (6 bases). The CDR3 extends over 16 amino acids. V was pared by 2 bases and J by 3 bases, with 14 bases between. The germline V gene encodes CDR1 SGDLS and CDR2 YYNGEE. CDR3 sequence reads: CASSVGLTAYTGELFF. CDR3 in DNA: TGTGCCAGCAGCGTCGGACTAACCGCTTACACCGGGGAGCTGTTTTTT.

This clonotype was seen more than once but under ten times. The chain carries TRBV28 and TRBJ2-7, with D uncertain. Between the trimmed V and J ends, which lost 10 bases and 1 base, there was a span of 14 bases. This CDR3 is 13 amino acids long. Per the germline V gene, CDR1 is MDHEN and CDR2 is SYDVKM. The CDR3 coding sequence is TGTGCCACCACGGGCGCCCCTTCCTACGAGCAGTACGTC. It is translated as CATTGAPSYEQYV.